These 11 T cell receptor beta chains were all obtained from the same sample, sequenced in a study of blood T cell repertoires in COVID-19 (dated by TCRdb to 2020 to 2021). The library was prepared using the immunoSEQ multiplex PCR assay. TCRdb holds this immuneACCESS table with in-frame rearrangements only. Some clones are missing; in checked studies, unresolved V genes explain under half, and the rest has no known cause. The sample records 95,000 to 100,000 clones, around 94% of which are singletons. The top ten clonotypes cover about 5.7% of the sample. The sequencing sample was made of peripheral blood. These receptors all stem from a middle-aged man with active COVID-19.

This sequence joins TRBV5-6 and TRBJ1-4; D possibly corresponds to TRBD1 (6 bases). Germline V gene data show CDR1 as SGHDT and CDR2 as YYEEEE. This CDR3 comprises 15 residues. V lost 1 base to trimming and J lost 8 bases, with 15 bases between them. The DNA for the CDR3 is TGTGCCAGCAGCTTGCCGGTAACAGGGAACGAAAAACTGTTTTTT. It encodes CASSLPVTGNEKLFF.

J is TRBJ2-1 and V is TRBV9; D unresolved. The CDR3 spans 14 residues. Germline V gene sequence: CDR1 SGDLS, CDR2 YYNGEE. V was trimmed by 0 bases and J by 0 bases, leaving 4 bases between them. The DNA of the CDR3 is TGTGCCAGCAGCGTAGGGAGCTCCTACAATGAGCAGTTCTTC. Its translation: CASSVGSSYNEQFF.

The V gene is TRBV7-8, the J gene TRBJ1-1; perhaps TRBD1 as D (5 bases). Germline V gene sequence: CDR1 SGHVS, CDR2 FQNEAQ. Deletions cut 4 bases from V and 5 bases from J, with 11 bases between. The CDR3 has 13 amino acids. The CDR3 bases are TGTGCCAGCAGCTCAGGGATGGGGACTGAAGCTTTCTTT. Protein product: CASSSGMGTEAFF.

The chain has TRBV6-5 and TRBJ2-3, with a weak D call TRBD2 (6 bases). The CDR3 is made up of 15 amino acids. CDR1 and CDR2 (germline): MNHEY, SVGAGI. The germline V and J ends were trimmed by 6 bases and 2 bases, with 15 bases remaining between them. CDR3 protein: CASRPLATYTDTQYF. CDR3 coding DNA: TGTGCCAGCAGGCCGCTAGCGACCTACACAGATACGCAGTATTTT.

The V call is TRBV28, the J call TRBJ2-7; no clear D gene. The CDR3 spans 11 residues. The germline V and J ends were trimmed by 6 bases and 7 bases, with 10 bases remaining between them. Germline CDR1 MDHEN, CDR2 SYDVKM. CDR3 region: CASSRPQEQYF. DNA for the CDR3: TGTGCCAGCAGCCGCCCTCAGGAGCAGTACTTC.

The V call is TRBV7-2, the J call TRBJ1-2; no clear D. Germline CDR1 SGHTA, CDR2 FQGNSA. The CDR3 length is 12 residues. V was shortened by 5 bases and J by 5 bases, with 9 bases between the two germline ends. The CDR3 sequence is CASSRQAYGYTF. The CDR3 bases are TGTGCCAGCAGCCGGCAGGCATATGGCTACACCTTC.

The chain couples TRBV5-1 to TRBJ1-2; TRBD1 agrees at 8 bases. After removal of 4 bases from V and 8 bases from J, the junction contained 4 bases not matched to a gene. The CDR3 is 12 amino acids. Germline V gene lookup returns CDR1 SGHRS and CDR2 YFSETQ. DNA for the CDR3: TGCGCCAGCAGCCTGGACAGGGTCGGCTACACCTTC. This codes for CASSLDRVGYTF. Combining the CDR3 with reference TRBV5-1 and TRBJ1-2 gives the whole variable domain KAGVTQTPRYLIKTRGQQVTLSCSPISGHRSVSWYQQTPGQGLQFLFEYFSETQRNKGNFPGRFSGRQFSNSRSEMNVSTLELGDSALYLCASSLDRVGYTFGSGTRLTVV.

The gene calls are TRBV6-5 and TRBJ2-3; 12 bases map to TRBD2. The V gene end was trimmed by 5 bases and the J gene end by 3 bases; junction bases not matched to a gene: 0. The CDR3 runs 14 residues. Germline V CDR1 and CDR2: MNHEY, SVGAGI. The CDR3 here is CASSLAGGTDTQYF. DNA of the CDR3: TGTGCCAGCAGTCTAGCGGGAGGGACAGATACGCAGTATTTT.

The chain recombines TRBV7-9 with TRBJ1-5; 7 bases agree with TRBD1. This CDR3 is 14 amino acids long. Germline values: CDR1 SEHNR, CDR2 FQNEAQ (reference sequence). The V and J ends lost 5 bases and 5 bases, in that order; junction bases with no gene match: 6. This CDR3 reads CASSPRDSHQPQHF. CDR3 nucleotides: TGTGCCAGCAGCCCTCGGGACAGTCATCAGCCCCAGCATTTT.

The chain combines TRBV27 with TRBJ2-3, with D unresolved. Germline loops: CDR1 MNHEY, CDR2 SMNVEV (reference sequence). The V end lost 5 bases, the J end lost 2 bases, and 14 bases lay between the germline ends. This CDR3 has 15 residues. CDR3: CASSPPERVTDTQYF. The CDR3 DNA sequence: TGTGCCAGCAGTCCCCCGGAGCGAGTCACAGATACGCAGTATTTT.

V and J are TRBV24-1 and TRBJ2-1; TRBD2 matches 11 bases. CDR1 and CDR2 from the germline V gene are KGHDR and SFDVKD. This CDR3 spans 17 amino acids. V lost 5 bases, J lost 10 bases, and 15 bases stayed unmatched. As DNA, the CDR3 is TGTGCCACCAGTGGCCACCCGGGAATGGTAGCGGGGGGGGAGCAGTTCTTC. Protein: CATSGHPGMVAGGEQFF.